These 3 T cell receptor beta chains share one sample of origin, sequenced in a study of OX40 agonist ivuxolimab in advanced cancers. The protocol was immunoSEQ multiplex PCR, while the TCRdb copy is restricted to in-frame clones and leaves out a portion. This table holds more than 80,000 clones, about 90% found once. The source was CD4+ or CD8+ T cells sorted from blood, collected in a trial of the OX40 agonist ivuxolimab. The receptors derive from an adult with an advanced solid tumor such as melanoma, head and neck, liver or kidney cancer.

The rearrangement links TRBV7-9 to TRBJ2-1; perhaps TRBD2 as D (6 bases). In germline, CDR1 is SEHNR, CDR2 FQNEAQ (reference sequence). The CDR3 has 15 amino acids. The V and J ends lost 2 bases and 8 bases respectively, with 16 bases between them. The CDR3 loop reads CASSLRREGTYEQFF. The CDR3, as DNA: TGTGCCAGCAGCTTAAGGAGGGAAGGGACGTATGAGCAGTTCTTC.

V gene TRBV11-2 combines with J gene TRBJ2-7, with 9 positions matching TRBD2. V shed 5 bases, J shed 7 bases, and the junction held 9 bases outside the gene matches. Germline-derived CDR1 and CDR2 are SGHAT and FQNNGV. CDR3 length: 14 residues. The CDR3 DNA reads as TGTGCCAGCAGCCTGGGACTAGCCAACGGAGAGCAGTACTTC. Its translation is CASSLGLANGEQYF.

This sequence joins TRBV7-9 and TRBJ2-7; 9 nucleotides agree with TRBD1. The CDR3 has 14 amino acids. V trimming: 1 base; J trimming: 4 bases; junction bases outside the gene matches: 2. Germline V CDR1 and CDR2: SEHNR, FQNEAQ (reference sequence). The CDR3 coding sequence is TGTGCCAGCAGCTTAGTTGACAGGGGGTACGAGCAGTACTTC. This gives the protein CASSLVDRGYEQYF.